The clone carrying this T cell receptor (beta chain) has a handful of counts. Its specificity is not known. TCRdb's table, derived via immunoSEQ multiplex PCR, lists solely in-frame clones and lacks some. The specimen has some 31,000 clones, none found just once. The data were obtained in a study of T cells after posttransplantation cyclophosphamide. Points from the study as a whole: Donor-recipient repertoire similarity was low at 1-2 months, rising over year one.

Germline V gives CDR1 SGHTA, CDR2 FQGNSA. Trimming removed 1 base from V and 5 bases from J; junction bases left unmatched: 6. This CDR3 is 16 amino acids long. The sequenced sample consisted of PBMCs. This chain uses TRBV7-2 with TRBJ2-5, with 11 nucleotides matching TRBD1. The clonotype comes from a woman aged 30 to 39 in good health and a related stem cell transplant donor. CDR3 DNA: TGTGCCAGCAGCTTAGTTCGGACAGGGGGCGGTGAGACCCAGTACTTC. Protein: CASSLVRTGGGETQYF. Looking up the rest from reference TRBV7-2 and TRBJ2-5 gives the full variable domain: GAGVSQSPSNKVTEKGKDVELRCDPISGHTALYWYRQSLGQGLEFLIYFQGNSAPDKSGLPSDRFSAERTGGSVSTLTIQRTQQEDSAVYLCASSLVRTGGGETQYFGPGTRLLVL.